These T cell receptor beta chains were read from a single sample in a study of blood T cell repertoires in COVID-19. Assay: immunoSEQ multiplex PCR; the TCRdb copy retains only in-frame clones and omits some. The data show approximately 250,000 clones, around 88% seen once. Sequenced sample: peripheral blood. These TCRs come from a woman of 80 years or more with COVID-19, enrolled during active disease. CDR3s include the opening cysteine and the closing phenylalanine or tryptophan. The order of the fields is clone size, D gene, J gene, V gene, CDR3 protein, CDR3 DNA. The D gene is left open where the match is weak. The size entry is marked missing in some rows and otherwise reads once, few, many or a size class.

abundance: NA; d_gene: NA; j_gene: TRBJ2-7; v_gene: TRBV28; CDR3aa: CASRPGTEAEQYF; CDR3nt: TGTGCCAGCAGACCCGGGACTGAAGCCGAGCAGTACTTC
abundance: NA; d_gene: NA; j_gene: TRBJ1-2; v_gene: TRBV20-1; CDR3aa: CSASYGVPNYGYTF; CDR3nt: TGCAGTGCTAGTTACGGGGTCCCCAACTATGGCTACACCTTC
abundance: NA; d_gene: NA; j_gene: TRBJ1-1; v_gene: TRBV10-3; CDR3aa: CASGGGGSTEAFF; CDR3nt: TGTGCCTCCGGGGGAGGCGGGAGCACTGAAGCTTTCTTT
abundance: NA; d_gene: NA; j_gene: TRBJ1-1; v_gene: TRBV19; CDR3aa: CASSMGQILNTEAFF; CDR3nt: TGTGCCAGTAGTATGGGACAAATTCTGAACACTGAAGCTTTCTTT
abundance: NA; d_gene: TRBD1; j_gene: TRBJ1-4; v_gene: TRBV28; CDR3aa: CASRTGGMTNEKLFF; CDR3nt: TGTGCCAGCAGGACAGGGGGTATGACTAATGAAAAACTGTTTTTT
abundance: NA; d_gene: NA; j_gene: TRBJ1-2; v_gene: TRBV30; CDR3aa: CASGGVGYTF; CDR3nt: TGTGCCTCCGGCGGGGTTGGCTACACCTTC
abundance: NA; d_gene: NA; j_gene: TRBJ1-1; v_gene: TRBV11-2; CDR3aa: CASSPQGLNTEAFF; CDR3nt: TGTGCCAGCAGCCCCCAGGGCTTGAACACTGAAGCTTTCTTT
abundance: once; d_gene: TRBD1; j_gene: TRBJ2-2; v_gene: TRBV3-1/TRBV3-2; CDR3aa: CASSPRQGWTNTGELFF; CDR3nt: TGTGCCAGCAGCCCTCGACAGGGTTGGACGAACACCGGGGAGCTGTTTTTT
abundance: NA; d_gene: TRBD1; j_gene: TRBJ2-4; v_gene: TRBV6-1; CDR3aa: CASSELGTGLAKNIQYF; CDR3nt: TGTGCCAGCAGTGAATTAGGGACAGGGTTAGCCAAAAACATTCAGTACTTC
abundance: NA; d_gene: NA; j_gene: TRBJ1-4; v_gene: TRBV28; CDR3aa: CASSLDRRKVELFF; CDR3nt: TGTGCCAGCAGTCTCGACAGGCGGAAAGTTGAACTGTTTTTT
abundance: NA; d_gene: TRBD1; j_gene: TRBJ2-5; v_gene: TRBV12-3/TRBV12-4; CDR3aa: CASSSGQGQTQYF; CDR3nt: TGTGCCAGCAGTTCGGGACAGGGGCAGACCCAGTACTTC
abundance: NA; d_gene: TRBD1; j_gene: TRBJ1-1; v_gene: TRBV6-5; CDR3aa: CASMGQMNTEAFF; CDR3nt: TGTGCCAGCATGGGACAGATGAACACTGAAGCTTTCTTT
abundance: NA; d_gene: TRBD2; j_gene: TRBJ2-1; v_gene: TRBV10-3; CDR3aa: CAISDGGGAEEQFF; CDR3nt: TGTGCCATCAGTGACGGCGGGGGGGCCGAGGAGCAGTTCTTC
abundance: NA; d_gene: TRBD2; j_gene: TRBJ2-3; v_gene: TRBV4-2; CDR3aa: CASSPSPSRGGSDTQYF; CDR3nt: TGTGCCAGCAGTCCAAGTCCCTCCCGGGGGGGCTCAGATACGCAGTATTTT
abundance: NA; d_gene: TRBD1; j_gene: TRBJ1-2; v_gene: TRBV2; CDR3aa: CASSGQGVEGYTF; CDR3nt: TGTGCCAGCAGTGGACAGGGAGTGGAGGGCTACACCTTC
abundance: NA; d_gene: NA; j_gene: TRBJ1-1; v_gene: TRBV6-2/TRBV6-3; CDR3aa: CASSLQGTTEAFF; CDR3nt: TGTGCCAGCAGTCTCCAGGGTACGACTGAAGCTTTCTTT
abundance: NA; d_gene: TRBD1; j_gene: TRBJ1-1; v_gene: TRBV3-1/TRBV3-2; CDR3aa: CASSRGQGFTEAFF; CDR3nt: TGTGCCAGCAGCCGGGGACAGGGGTTCACTGAAGCTTTCTTT
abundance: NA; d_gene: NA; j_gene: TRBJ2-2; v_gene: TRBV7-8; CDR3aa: CASSLVGGGAGELFF; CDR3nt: TGTGCCAGCAGCTTAGTTGGGGGGGGCGCCGGGGAGCTGTTTTTT
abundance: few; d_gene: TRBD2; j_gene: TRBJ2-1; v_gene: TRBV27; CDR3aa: CASTTRRLAASNEQFF; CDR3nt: TGTGCCAGCACCACGCGGAGACTAGCGGCGAGCAATGAGCAGTTCTTC
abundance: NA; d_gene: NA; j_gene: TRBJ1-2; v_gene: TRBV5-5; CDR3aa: CASSLEGERGYTF; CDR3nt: TGTGCCAGCAGCTTGGAGGGCGAGCGGGGCTACACCTTC
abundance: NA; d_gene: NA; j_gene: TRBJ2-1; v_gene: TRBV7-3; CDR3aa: CASSLTMGGRVIGEQFF; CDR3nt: TGTGCCAGCAGCTTAACCATGGGGGGAAGGGTAATTGGCGAGCAGTTCTTC
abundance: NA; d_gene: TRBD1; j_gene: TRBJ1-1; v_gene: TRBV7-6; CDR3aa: CASSYRGLSEAFF; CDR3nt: TGTGCCAGCAGCTACAGGGGGCTCTCTGAAGCTTTCTTT
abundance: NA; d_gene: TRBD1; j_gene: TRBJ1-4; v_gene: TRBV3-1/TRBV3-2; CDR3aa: CASSQGRGLGEKLFF; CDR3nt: TGTGCCAGCAGCCAAGGAAGGGGGCTAGGTGAAAAACTGTTTTTT
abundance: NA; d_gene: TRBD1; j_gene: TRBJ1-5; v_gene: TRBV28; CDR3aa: CASSWGQISDQPQHF; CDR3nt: TGTGCCAGCAGTTGGGGACAGATCTCCGATCAGCCCCAGCATTTT
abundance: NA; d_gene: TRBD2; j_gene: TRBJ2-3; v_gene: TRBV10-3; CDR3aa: CAISESRGGFIDTQYF; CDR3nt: TGTGCCATCAGTGAGTCGCGGGGGGGCTTTATAGATACGCAGTATTTT
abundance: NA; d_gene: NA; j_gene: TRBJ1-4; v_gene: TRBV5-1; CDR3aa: CASSLGGLSIEKLFF; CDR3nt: TGCGCCAGCAGCTTGGGAGGGCTTTCAATTGAAAAACTGTTTTTT
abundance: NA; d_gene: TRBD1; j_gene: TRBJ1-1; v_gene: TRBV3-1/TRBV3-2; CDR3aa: CATRQGPTEAFF; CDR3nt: TGTGCCACCCGACAGGGCCCGACTGAAGCTTTCTTT